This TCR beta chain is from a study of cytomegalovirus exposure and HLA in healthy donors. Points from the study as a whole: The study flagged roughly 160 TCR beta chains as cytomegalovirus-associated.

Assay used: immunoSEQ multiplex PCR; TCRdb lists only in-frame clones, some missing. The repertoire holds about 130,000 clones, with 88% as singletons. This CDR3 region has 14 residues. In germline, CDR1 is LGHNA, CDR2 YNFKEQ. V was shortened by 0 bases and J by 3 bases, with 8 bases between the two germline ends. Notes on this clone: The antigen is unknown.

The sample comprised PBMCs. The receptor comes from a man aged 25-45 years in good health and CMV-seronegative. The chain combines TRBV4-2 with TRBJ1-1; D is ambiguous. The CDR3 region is CASSQEVGDTEAFF. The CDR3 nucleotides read TGTGCCAGCAGCCAAGAAGTCGGGGACACTGAAGCTTTCTTT.